This T cell receptor (beta chain) was identified during a study of blood T cell repertoires in COVID-19. TCRdb's copy holds only in-frame clones and misses some; the assay was immunoSEQ multiplex PCR. The sample holds 85,000 to 100,000 clones, about four fifths seen once. V lost 8 bases, J lost 2 bases, and 16 bases lay in between. The CDR3 has 14 residues. CDR1 is WNHNN and CDR2 is SYGVQD in the germline V gene (reference sequence). This clone was recorded at least ten times. This receptor was obtained from an elderly man with COVID-19, enrolled during active disease. The chain is built from TRBV10-1 and TRBJ2-7; a possible D gene is TRBD2 (5 bases). The sequencing sample was made of peripheral blood. CDR3: CASSGGTTPYEQYF. CDR3 DNA: TGCGCCAGCTCAGGAGGAACTACTCCCTACGAGCAGTACTTC.